The 16 T cell receptor beta chains in this list originate from one sample, sequenced in a study of blood T cell repertoires in COVID-19. TCRdb's table, derived via immunoSEQ multiplex PCR, lists solely in-frame clones and lacks some. This repertoire shows approximately 260,000 clones, around 84% found once; its top ten account for around 6.3%. The sequenced sample consisted of PBMCs or T cells enriched from blood (not recorded which). These receptors originate from a woman in her 50s who had been exposed to COVID-19.

The J gene is TRBJ2-7, the V gene TRBV12-3 or TRBV12-4; 9 nucleotides match TRBD2. V shed 6 bases and J 7 bases; nucleotides not matched to a gene: 7. This CDR3 comprises 13 residues. CDR3 nucleotides: TGTGCCAGCAGGGCGGGGGGGGTTAAGGAGCAGTACTTC. This codes for CASRAGGVKEQYF.

The chain employs TRBV6-6 and TRBJ1-2; 9 nucleotides align to TRBD1. Germline CDR1 MNHNY, CDR2 SVGAGI (reference sequence). The CDR3 is 14 residues long. After removal of 6 bases from V and 7 bases from J, the junction contained 9 bases not matched to a gene. The CDR3 DNA reads TGTGCCAGCAGCCCCGGGACAGGGATCCGTGGCTACACCTTC. This encodes CASSPGTGIRGYTF.

The chain carries TRBV19 and TRBJ2-1; tentative D call: TRBD1 (5 bases). Trimming left V 6 bases short and J 8 bases short, with 26 bases between. The germline CDR1 and CDR2 sequences are LNHDA and SQIVND (reference sequence). The CDR3 is 17 residues long. CDR3 loop: CASSWAGRRMGPDEQFF. The CDR3 DNA is TGTGCCAGTAGCTGGGCCGGACGGAGAATGGGGCCAGATGAGCAGTTCTTC.

CDR3 residues: CATSGYRAVSYGYTF. CDR3 nucleotide sequence: TGTGCCACCAGTGGTTACAGGGCGGTGAGCTATGGCTACACCTTC. V gene TRBV24-1 combines with J gene TRBJ1-2; the D gene is possibly TRBD1 (6 bases). CDR3 length equals 15 residues. The germline CDR1 and CDR2 sequences are KGHDR and SFDVKD. V was trimmed by 5 bases and J by 4 bases, leaving 16 bases between them.

The rearrangement joins TRBV7-9 to TRBJ1-2; TRBD1 matches 8 bases. Germline trimming cut 7 bases from V and 4 bases from J; bases unmatched to any gene: 5. Germline V CDR1 and CDR2: SEHNR, FQNEAQ (reference sequence). The CDR3 length is 13 residues. The CDR3 DNA reads as TGTGCCAGCACCCCAACAGGGGGCTATGGCTACACCTTC. This translates into CASTPTGGYGYTF.

This rearrangement joins TRBV3-1 (or the pseudogene TRBV3-2) to TRBJ1-2; 8 nucleotides agree with TRBD1. Per the germline V gene, CDR1 is LGHDT and CDR2 is YNNKEL (reference sequence). The CDR3 totals 15 residues. Losses at the gene ends were 5 bases for V and 8 bases for J; bases not matched to a gene: 13. Written as DNA, the CDR3 is TGTGCCAGCAGCTCTCGTCCGGGACAGGTGGGGGGCTACACCTTC. This translates into CASSSRPGQVGGYTF.

CDR3 sequence: CASSKVVRGDTEAFF. The CDR3 DNA is TGTGCCAGCAGCAAAGTGGTCCGGGGGGACACTGAAGCTTTCTTT. This rearrangement joins TRBV21-1 to TRBJ1-1. TRBV21-1 has pseudogene status. The CDR3 consists of 15 residues.

V usage is TRBV5-1 and J usage is TRBJ1-3; 7 bases agree with TRBD1. After removal of 7 bases from V and 4 bases from J, the junction contained 5 bases not matched to a gene. The CDR3 loop spans 13 amino acids. Germline-derived CDR1 and CDR2 are SGHRS and YFSETQ. The CDR3 loop reads CASGDSAGNTIYF. DNA for the CDR3: TGCGCCAGCGGGGACAGTGCCGGAAACACCATATATTTT.

The chain recombines TRBV6-2 or TRBV6-3 with TRBJ2-1; 16 bases agree with TRBD2. Losses at the gene ends were 0 bases for V and 0 bases for J; bases not matched to a gene: 5. This CDR3 has 20 amino acids. In germline, CDR1 is MNHEY, CDR2 SVGEGT. CDR3 in DNA: TGTGCCAGCAGTTACTCGGGACTAGCGGGGGGGCCTAGCTCCTACAATGAGCAGTTCTTC. Its protein product is CASSYSGLAGGPSSYNEQFF.

The gene calls are TRBV19 and TRBJ2-3; 10 nucleotides align to TRBD2. The germline gives CDR1 LNHDA, CDR2 SQIVND (reference sequence). Losses at the gene ends were 5 bases for V and 0 bases for J; bases not matched to a gene: 5. CDR3 size: 16 residues. The CDR3 region has the DNA TGTGCCAGTAGTTTGGGACTAGCGATAAGCACAGATACGCAGTATTTT. Protein: CASSLGLAISTDTQYF.

The genes are TRBV5-4 and TRBJ2-1; 11 nucleotides align to TRBD2. Germline V lookup: CDR1 SGHNT, CDR2 YYREEE (reference sequence). The CDR3 is 16 residues long. Trimming cost V 6 bases and J 7 bases; bases outside gene matches: 12. The CDR3 coding sequence is TGTGCCAGCACCAAACCAGGACTAGCGGGTGGAAATGAGCAGTTCTTC. Encoded protein: CASTKPGLAGGNEQFF.

This sequence joins TRBV5-6 and TRBJ2-1; weak D call: TRBD2 (5 bases). Between the trimmed V and J ends, which lost 4 bases and 3 bases, there was a span of 17 bases. CDR1 is SGHDT, CDR2 YYEEEE, per germline. The CDR3 runs 16 residues. The CDR3 loop is CASSLSGGRFYNEQFF. CDR3 nucleotide sequence: TGTGCCAGCAGCCTCAGCGGAGGCCGATTCTACAATGAGCAGTTCTTC.

The count of this clone is one. CDR3 residues: CASSSTGLSNQPQHF. The CDR3 region has the DNA TGTGCCAGCTCATCGACAGGGCTTAGCAATCAGCCCCAGCATTTT. V and J are TRBV18 and TRBJ1-5, with TRBD1 matching over 7 bases. Germline V gene data show CDR1 as KGHSH and CDR2 as LQKENI. J was trimmed by 0 bases and V by 5 bases; bases with no gene match: 4. This CDR3 has 15 amino acids.

In this sample, this clone turned up a few times. This chain joins TRBV5-4 and TRBJ1-2; D gene unclear. The V end lost 4 bases, the J end lost 4 bases, and 14 bases lay between the germline ends. CDR3 length equals 14 residues. Germline values: CDR1 SGHNT, CDR2 YYREEE (reference sequence). The CDR3 bases are TGTGCCAGCAGCAAAGAGGGCGAGGCCTATGGCTACACCTTC. Translating it yields CASSKEGEAYGYTF. Full variable domain (rest looked up from reference TRBV5-4 and TRBJ1-2): ETGVTQSPTHLIKTRGQQVTLRCSSQSGHNTVSWYQQALGQGPQFIFQYYREEENGRGNFPPRFSGLQFPNYSSELNVNALELDDSALYLCASSKEGEAYGYTFGSGTRLTVV.

This rearrangement joins TRBV12-3 or TRBV12-4 to TRBJ2-5; 7 positions match TRBD1. Germline trimming cut 6 bases from V and 2 bases from J; bases unmatched to any gene: 3. The CDR3 extends over 13 amino acids. CDR3 region: CASSTGQQETQYF. In nucleotides, the CDR3 is TGTGCCAGCAGCACGGGACAGCAAGAGACCCAGTACTTC.

The chain has TRBV18 and TRBJ1-1, with TRBD1 identical over 8 bases. The CDR3 contains 15 residues. Germline V CDR1 and CDR2: KGHSH, LQKENI. V lost 2 bases and J lost 4; bases outside the gene matches: 6. CDR3 protein: CASSPKTGGSTEAFF. CDR3 sequence (DNA): TGTGCCAGCTCACCAAAAACAGGGGGGAGCACTGAAGCTTTCTTT.